This T cell receptor (beta chain) comes out of a study of T-cell memory formation after mild COVID-19. TCRdb re-called the 5' RACE reads through MiXCR, storing one row per CDR3 protein. The table lists roughly 300,000 distinct CDR3 sequences, about 17% of them singletons. Overall study findings and caveats: Whether day 37 second-wave clones are SARS-CoV-2-specific was not confirmed. Some responding clones appeared in pre-infection memory, suggesting cross-reactive memory joined. Largely, contracting CD4+ clones fell within CM and EM, and contracting CD8+ clones within EMRA. Contracting clones from day 15 to 85 had balanced CD4/CD8; later expanders favoured CD4+.

Trimming removed 0 bases from V and 4 bases from J; junction bases left unmatched: 6. The length of the CDR3 is 15 residues. CDR1 DFQATT and CDR2 SNEGSKA come from the germline V gene (reference sequence). This clonotype was counted a few times. Its antigen remains unknown. V usage is TRBV20-1 and J usage is TRBJ2-7; 10 bases line up with TRBD2. Sequencing was performed on PBMCs or a T cell subset sorted from them (not recorded which). The TCR comes from a man aged 18-30 years who had mild COVID-19 (a few samples of this study predate the infection). Cell type and time point are not known. CDR3 bases: TGCAGTGCTAGAGACCCCAGCGGGAGGGGTTACGAGCAGTACTTC. It specifies CSARDPSGRGYEQYF.